This is a list of T cell receptor beta chains from one sample in a study of blood T cell repertoires in COVID-19. Profiled with immunoSEQ multiplex PCR; TCRdb holds only in-frame clones, not every one. The table includes 120,000 to 150,000 clones, 70% to 90% detected once. Sequences were obtained from peripheral blood. Source of these receptors: a human donor with acute or convalescent COVID-19. The donor label of this sample is uncertain. The CDR3 runs from the conserved cysteine through the conserved F or W. Fields, in order: V gene, clone size, J gene, D gene, CDR3 DNA, CDR3 protein. The D gene is left open where the match is weak. Size values are once, few and many counts, or a class for expanded clones, and some rows have none.

TRBV6-5	-	TRBJ1-1	-	TGTGCCAGCAGTTACTGGAAACCGGGGAACACTGAAGCTTTCTTT	CASSYWKPGNTEAFF
TRBV10-3	-	TRBJ1-1	-	TGTGCCATCTCCGAGCAGGGCATGAACACTGAAGCTTTCTTT	CAISEQGMNTEAFF
TRBV19	-	TRBJ1-3	-	TGTGCCAGTACTACGGACTTTAATGGAAACACCATATATTTT	CASTTDFNGNTIYF
TRBV9	once	TRBJ1-2	TRBD1	TGTGCCAGCAGCGTGCAATCGACAGGGGGCTATGGCTACACCTTC	CASSVQSTGGYGYTF
TRBV24-1	-	TRBJ1-2	TRBD1	TGTGCCACCAGTGAGCCGGGACAGACTCTCTATGGCTACACCTTC	CATSEPGQTLYGYTF
TRBV7-9	-	TRBJ1-2	TRBD1	TGTGCCAGCAGCACTCGCCTCGACAGGGAACAGGGCTACACCTTC	CASSTRLDREQGYTF
TRBV2	-	TRBJ1-3	-	TGTGCCAGCAGGGGGACTGCAGGAAACACCATATATTTT	CASRGTAGNTIYF
TRBV25-1	-	TRBJ2-7	-	TGTGCCAGCACGTCATTGCGGGGAAGCTCCTACGAGCAGTACTTC	CASTSLRGSSYEQYF
TRBV9	-	TRBJ1-1	-	TGTGCCAGCAGCGTTCAATCCTCCCAGGACACTGAAGCTTTCTTT	CASSVQSSQDTEAFF
TRBV5-5	-	TRBJ1-5	TRBD1	TGTGCCAGCAGCTTTGGGGACAGGGGAGACAATCAGCCCCAGCATTTT	CASSFGDRGDNQPQHF
TRBV12-5	-	TRBJ1-5	-	TGTGCTAGTGGTTTCCTCAATCAGCCCCAGCATTTT	CASGFLNQPQHF
TRBV24-1	-	TRBJ2-5	-	TGTGCCACCAGTGATTTGGGTCGGCAGGGTGGAGAGACCCAGTACTTC	CATSDLGRQGGETQYF
TRBV2	-	TRBJ1-5	TRBD1	TGTGCCAGCAGAGACGGGACAGGGGGCCTTCAGCCCCAGCATTTT	CASRDGTGGLQPQHF
TRBV6-6	-	TRBJ2-5	-	TGTGCCAGCAGCCGCCAGTTAGCACAAGAGACCCAGTACTTC	CASSRQLAQETQYF
TRBV6-2/TRBV6-3	once	TRBJ1-2	-	TGTGCCAGCAGTTTAGATGGAGGAAAATATGGCTACACCTTC	CASSLDGGKYGYTF
TRBV11-2	few	TRBJ2-5	TRBD1	TGTGCCAGCAGTTCCCGAGCCGGGACAGGGTACCAAGAGACCCAGTACTTC	CASSSRAGTGYQETQYF
TRBV7-3	-	TRBJ2-2	TRBD2	TGTGCCAGCAGCCGGGGACTAGCGGCCCCAACCGGGGAGCTGTTTTTT	CASSRGLAAPTGELFF
TRBV5-1	once	TRBJ1-5	-	TGCGCCAGCAGCTTGGACAGGTATCAGCCCCAGCATTTT	CASSLDRYQPQHF